This is a list of T cell receptor beta chains from one sample in a study of cytomegalovirus exposure and HLA in healthy donors. The protocol was immunoSEQ multiplex PCR, while the TCRdb copy is restricted to in-frame clones and leaves out a portion. The data hold 110,000 or so clones, with approximately 69% observed a single time. The sequencing input was PBMCs. The receptors here all came from a woman aged 40 to 50 in good health and CMV-seropositive. CDR3s include the opening cysteine and the closing phenylalanine or tryptophan. Fields, in order: V gene, clone size, CDR3 protein. Clone size is not always given. Where it is, it says once, few, many or a class for expanded clones.

TRBV11-3 | . | CASSLGPTGSTEAFF
TRBV2 | once | CASTRSRETQYF
TRBV28 | . | CASSPAGTSGREGYEQYF
TRBV5-1 | . | CASSANSGRVDKNIQYF
TRBV28 | few | CASSPAGGYEQYF
TRBV9 | . | CASTPRGQGHGYTF
TRBV5-4 | . | CASSSARRDTYEQYF
TRBV6-6 | . | CASSLGTSGTQNEQFF
TRBV5-1 | once | CASSGGLAGGRADTQYF
TRBV6-5 | few | CASSYLDGRSKNIQYF
TRBV11-3 | many | CASSSTDSRRTF
TRBV27 | . | CASSSPRGTNYGYTF
TRBV19 | . | CASTPTSGSLYNEQFF
TRBV7-7 | . | CASSLQDNSGNTIYF
TRBV9 | . | CASSLTGMNTEAFF
TRBV9 | . | CASSVGGGVYEQYF
TRBV11-3 | . | CASSPSGLYNEQFF
TRBV30 | . | CAWSIPGIRYEKLFF
TRBV11-2 | . | CATGGDFNNYGYTF
TRBV7-9 | . | CALPYGSGLAGVPDTQYF
TRBV2 | . | CASSEGAVQETQYF
TRBV7-8 | . | CASSRGQRYGYTF
TRBV5-1 | . | CASSLSGASSTDTQYF
TRBV13 | few | CASSLGRGNYGYTF
TRBV27 | . | CASSLSTVTEAFF
TRBV30 | . | CAWSGLTSNQPQHF
TRBV19 | . | CASSIDSGMKTQYF
TRBV6-6 | . | CASSRRQGAGNQPQHF
TRBV7-8 | . | CASRTAYRSHNSNEQFF
TRBV5-1 | . | CASSTGTGGGQETQYF
TRBV4-2 | few | CASSQDRGDDTQYF
TRBV28 | once | CASSLGRDEQYF
TRBV4-1 | few | CASSQVIGTSSYEQYF
TRBV7-9 | few | CASSPPAGSPLHF
TRBV5-1 | . | CASSGPGLAGVTGELFF
TRBV7-9 | . | CSSSLGGGAPDTQYF
TRBV7-9 | few | CASSLNPVNTQYF
TRBV6-5 | . | CASSQSGEQFF
TRBV7-3 | few | CASSRTGAYNEQFF
TRBV28 | . | CASSFTGTGADYGYTF
TRBV19 | . | CASRGGSYNSPLHF